This entry describes one TCR beta chain. This record comes from a study of OX40 agonist ivuxolimab in advanced cancers. Study-level background: Partial responses were observed in three patients, of whom one had hepatocellular carcinoma and two had cutaneous melanoma.

Produced via immunoSEQ multiplex PCR; TCRdb's table is partial and in-frame only. The sample consists of about 69,000 clones, around 87% of them appearing once. From germline, CDR1 is SGHRS and CDR2 YFSETQ. This CDR3 has 16 residues. V shed 4 bases and J shed 4 bases, with 20 bases lying between them. The specimen comprised CD4+ or CD8+ T cells sorted from blood, sampled in a trial of the OX40 agonist ivuxolimab. The chain uses TRBV5-1 and TRBJ1-2; D call uncertain. This TCR came from an adult with an advanced solid tumor such as melanoma, head and neck, liver or kidney cancer. The CDR3 region is CASSPSREISGYGYTF. The DNA for the CDR3 is TGCGCCAGCAGCCCCTCCCGTGAGATTTCGGGCTATGGCTACACCTTC.